The rows below give T cell receptor beta chains drawn from one sample of a study of cytomegalovirus exposure and HLA in healthy donors. Only in-frame clones appear in the TCRdb table, and some are missing; sequencing was by immunoSEQ multiplex PCR. The top ten hold approximately 10% of the sample, which has 160,000 or so clones, 80% seen once. The source material was PBMCs. These receptors originate from a man younger than 35 in good health and CMV-seropositive. The CDR3 runs from the conserved cysteine through the conserved F or W. For some rows the clone size is stated as once, few or many, or as a class when expanded; others skip it.

NA	TRBV2	TRBJ2-7	CASSGQPYEQYF
NA	TRBV10-1	TRBJ2-2	CASSQDSTGELFF
NA	TRBV30	TRBJ2-2	CAWSRPGRGTGELFF
NA	TRBV5-1	TRBJ2-2	CASSVRPGDTGELFF
once	TRBV5-6	TRBJ1-5	CASSLGGSSNQPQHF
NA	TRBV9	TRBJ1-4	CATSRGLATNEKLFF
NA	TRBV15	TRBJ2-7	CATSRDRYSSYEQYF
NA	TRBV11-2	TRBJ1-1	CASSLEAGQSEAFF
NA	TRBV25-1	TRBJ1-4	CASSRDSFNEKLFF
NA	TRBV6-5	TRBJ2-3	CASENRGTQYF
NA	TRBV15	TRBJ2-7	CATSRGQGAGEQYF
NA	TRBV7-9	TRBJ2-1	CASSPGTSGYNEQFF
once	TRBV7-9	TRBJ2-7	CASSLAGGTYEQYF
NA	TRBV5-1	TRBJ2-2	CASSLEQGGDTGELFF
few	TRBV9	TRBJ1-2	CASSPDISVAYGYTF
NA	TRBV29-1	TRBJ2-7	CSVSSLPVGRSYEQYF
NA	TRBV14	TRBJ1-1	CASSQTGNAEAFF
NA	TRBV10-3	TRBJ2-7	CAISAGGVGVYEQYF
NA	TRBV13	TRBJ2-7	CASSTKAVSEQYF
few	TRBV7-2	TRBJ2-7	CASSLDGTGGYEQYF
NA	TRBV12-5	TRBJ2-1	CASGLQGSSYNEQFF
NA	TRBV29-1	TRBJ1-3	CSVARENTIYF
NA	TRBV6-5	TRBJ1-3	CASIDRSAGNTIYF
NA	TRBV18	TRBJ2-7	CASSSGTGAYEQYF
NA	TRBV7-2	TRBJ2-2	CASSPDRNTGELFF
NA	TRBV10-3	TRBJ1-1	CAISEVHGDTEAFF
NA	TRBV11-3	TRBJ2-7	CASSSGQGYEQYF
NA	TRBV6-5	TRBJ2-1	CASSSPSGSEFF
few	TRBV2	TRBJ2-1	CASSESGDNEQFF
once	TRBV29-1	TRBJ2-1	CSVIAGGRANEQFF
NA	TRBV7-2	TRBJ2-7	CASSLAQGLNEQYF
NA	TRBV7-2	TRBJ1-2	CASSPLGGATSYTF
NA	TRBV5-1	TRBJ1-2	CASSSLGETGPRNYGYTF
NA	TRBV4-1	TRBJ2-3	CASSESETVRVDTQYF
NA	TRBV10-1	TRBJ2-7	CASNSGNSYEQYF
NA	TRBV9	TRBJ1-1	CASSPSGRVEAFF
NA	TRBV4-3	TRBJ1-1	CASSPEAVPGTEAFF
NA	TRBV21-1	TRBJ2-5	CASSSETSGGAEGETQYF
NA	TRBV7-2	TRBJ2-7	CASSLEVQRATYEQYF
NA	TRBV6-5	TRBJ2-7	CAARDRADEQYF
NA	TRBV27	TRBJ2-7	CASSFGTGYYEQYF
NA	TRBV15	TRBJ2-7	CATSRDGQANEQYF
NA	TRBV21-1	TRBJ1-4	CASSTAVGINEKLFF
NA	TRBV7-9	TRBJ2-5	CASSAKTSGGALKETQYF
NA	TRBV20-1	TRBJ1-6	CSAVRGSPLHF
NA	TRBV2	TRBJ1-1	CARDRGQGDTEAFF
once	TRBV7-7	TRBJ2-2	CASSRDWAGELFF
NA	TRBV10-3	TRBJ2-5	CAIRDRTQETQYF
NA	TRBV6-1	TRBJ2-2	CASSERAGKGTGELFF
NA	TRBV4-2	TRBJ1-2	CASRTSQGYGYTF
NA	TRBV7-6	TRBJ2-3	CASSLGVDSDTQYF
NA	TRBV6-1	TRBJ1-5	CASRQGNQPQHF
NA	TRBV21-1	TRBJ2-3	CASSMRQRIIPTQYF